This T cell receptor beta chain was recovered during a study of cytomegalovirus exposure and HLA in healthy donors. The study's findings and limits: Researchers counted roughly 150 TCR beta chains as cytomegalovirus-associated. Reportedly, cytomegalovirus status was diagnosed with high sensitivity and specificity.

Primers: 60 Vbeta forward and 13 Jbeta reverse. The method was immunoSEQ multiplex PCR; TCRdb's version includes in-frame clones alone and lacks a portion of them. Recorded for this sample: about 200,000 clones. The junction had 6 bases not matched to a gene; V was cut back by 3 bases and J by 1 base. Germline loops: CDR1 SGHRS, CDR2 YFSETQ. This CDR3 contains 15 residues. A note on this clone: What it binds is not known.

Material for sequencing was PBMCs. This chain connects TRBV5-1 to TRBJ2-5, with TRBD1 identical over 7 bases. This sequence was found in a boy between 10 and 17 years old in good health and CMV-seronegative. The CDR3: CASSWNNRGQETQYF. The CDR3 DNA follows: TGCGCCAGCAGCTGGAACAACAGGGGCCAAGAGACCCAGTACTTC. The complete variable domain, with remaining parts taken from reference TRBV5-1 and TRBJ2-5, reads KAGVTQTPRYLIKTRGQQVTLSCSPISGHRSVSWYQQTPGQGLQFLFEYFSETQRNKGNFPGRFSGRQFSNSRSEMNVSTLELGDSALYLCASSWNNRGQETQYFGPGTRLLVL.